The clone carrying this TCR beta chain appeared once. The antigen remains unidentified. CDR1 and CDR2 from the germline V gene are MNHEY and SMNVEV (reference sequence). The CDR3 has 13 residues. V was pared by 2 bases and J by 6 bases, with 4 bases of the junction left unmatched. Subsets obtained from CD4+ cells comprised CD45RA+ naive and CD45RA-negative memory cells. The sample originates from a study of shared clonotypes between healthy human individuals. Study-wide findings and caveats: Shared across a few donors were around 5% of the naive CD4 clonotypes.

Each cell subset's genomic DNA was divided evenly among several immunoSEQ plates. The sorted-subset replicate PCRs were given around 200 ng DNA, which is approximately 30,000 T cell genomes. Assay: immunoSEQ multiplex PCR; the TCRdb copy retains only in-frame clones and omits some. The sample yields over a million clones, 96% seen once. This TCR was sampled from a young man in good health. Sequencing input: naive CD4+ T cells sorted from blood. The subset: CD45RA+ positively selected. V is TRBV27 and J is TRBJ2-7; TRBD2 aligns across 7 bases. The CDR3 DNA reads TGTGCCAGCAGTTTAACGGGAGGTACCGAGCAGTACTTC. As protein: CASSLTGGTEQYF.